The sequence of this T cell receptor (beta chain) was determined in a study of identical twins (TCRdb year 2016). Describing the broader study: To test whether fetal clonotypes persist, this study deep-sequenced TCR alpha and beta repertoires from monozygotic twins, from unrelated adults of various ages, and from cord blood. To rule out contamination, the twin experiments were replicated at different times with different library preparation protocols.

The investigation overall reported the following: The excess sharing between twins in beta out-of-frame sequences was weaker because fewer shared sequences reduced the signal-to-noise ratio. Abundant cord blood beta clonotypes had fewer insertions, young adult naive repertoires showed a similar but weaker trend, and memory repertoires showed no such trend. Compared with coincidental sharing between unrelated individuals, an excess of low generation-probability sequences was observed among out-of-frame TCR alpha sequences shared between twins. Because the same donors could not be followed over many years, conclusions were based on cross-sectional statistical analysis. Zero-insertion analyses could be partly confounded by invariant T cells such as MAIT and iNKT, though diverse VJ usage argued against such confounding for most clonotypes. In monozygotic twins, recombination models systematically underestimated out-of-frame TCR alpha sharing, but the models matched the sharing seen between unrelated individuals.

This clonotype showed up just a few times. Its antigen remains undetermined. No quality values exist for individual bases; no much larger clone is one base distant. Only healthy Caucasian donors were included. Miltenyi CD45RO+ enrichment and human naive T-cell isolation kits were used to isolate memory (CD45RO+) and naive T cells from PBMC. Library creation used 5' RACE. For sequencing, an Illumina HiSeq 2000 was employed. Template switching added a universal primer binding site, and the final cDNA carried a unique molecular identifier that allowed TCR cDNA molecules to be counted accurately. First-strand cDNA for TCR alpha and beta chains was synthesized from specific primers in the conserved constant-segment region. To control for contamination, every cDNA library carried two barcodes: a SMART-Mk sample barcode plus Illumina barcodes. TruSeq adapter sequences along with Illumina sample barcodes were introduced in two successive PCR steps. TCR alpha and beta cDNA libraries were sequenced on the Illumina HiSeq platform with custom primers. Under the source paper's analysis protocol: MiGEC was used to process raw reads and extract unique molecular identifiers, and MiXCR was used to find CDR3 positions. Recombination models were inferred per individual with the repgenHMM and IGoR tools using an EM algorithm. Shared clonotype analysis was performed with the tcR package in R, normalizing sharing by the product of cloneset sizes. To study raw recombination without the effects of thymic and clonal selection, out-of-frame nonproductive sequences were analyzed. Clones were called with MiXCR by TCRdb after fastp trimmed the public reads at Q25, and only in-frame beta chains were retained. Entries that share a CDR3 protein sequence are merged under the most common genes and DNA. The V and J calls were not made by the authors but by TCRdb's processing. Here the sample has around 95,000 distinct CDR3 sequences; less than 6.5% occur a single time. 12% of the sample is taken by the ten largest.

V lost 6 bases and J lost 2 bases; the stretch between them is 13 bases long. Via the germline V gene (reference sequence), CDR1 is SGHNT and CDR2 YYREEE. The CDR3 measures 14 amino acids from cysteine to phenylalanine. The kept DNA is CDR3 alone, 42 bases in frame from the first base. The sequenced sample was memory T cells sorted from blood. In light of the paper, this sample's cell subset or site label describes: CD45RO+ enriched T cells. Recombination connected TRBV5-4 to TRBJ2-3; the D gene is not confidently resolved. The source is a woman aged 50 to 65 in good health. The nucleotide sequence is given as TGTGCCAGCACCCACTCCCCCATCACAGATACGCAGTATTTT. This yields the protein CASTHSPITDTQYF.